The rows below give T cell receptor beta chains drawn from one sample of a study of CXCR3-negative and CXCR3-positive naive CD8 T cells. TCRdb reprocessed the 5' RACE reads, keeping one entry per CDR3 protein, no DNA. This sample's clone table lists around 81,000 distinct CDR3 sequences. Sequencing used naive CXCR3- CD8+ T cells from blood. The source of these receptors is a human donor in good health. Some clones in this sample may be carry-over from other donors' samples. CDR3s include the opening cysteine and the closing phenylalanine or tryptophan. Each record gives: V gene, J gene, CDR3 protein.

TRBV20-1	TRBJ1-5	CSANNQGIGNQPQHF
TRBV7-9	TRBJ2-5	CASGTGGETQYF
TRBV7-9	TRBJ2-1	CASSLEIRRGGDYNEQFF
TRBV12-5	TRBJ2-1	CASGLVHLTTSYNEQFF
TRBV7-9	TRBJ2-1	CASSPALAGPYNEQFF
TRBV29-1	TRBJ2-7	CSVETNSYEQYF
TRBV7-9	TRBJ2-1	CASSESGSMNEQFF
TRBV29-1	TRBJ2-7	CSVEDLTSGSEYEQYF
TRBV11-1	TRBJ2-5	CASSLLGEQSHQETQYF
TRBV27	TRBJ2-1	CASSSGPRSYNEQFF
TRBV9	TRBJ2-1	CASTVSGVIGNEQFF
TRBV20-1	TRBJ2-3	CSARDYDRAGAQREDTDTQYF
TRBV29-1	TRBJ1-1	CSVEEGVNTEAFF
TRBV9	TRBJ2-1	CASSLVGLADYNEQFF
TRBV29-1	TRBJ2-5	CSVQLAGDARETQYF
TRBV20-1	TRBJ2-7	CSARAPGLAGAYEQYF
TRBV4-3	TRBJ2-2	CASSQVLIGELFF
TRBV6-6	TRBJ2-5	CASSYTEKTETQYF
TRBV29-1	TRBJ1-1	CSGSGGRWGLDTEAFF
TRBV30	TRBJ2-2	CAWRHRGFRTGELFF
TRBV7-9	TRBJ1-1	CASSLDWAGAKNTEAFF
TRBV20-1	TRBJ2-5	CSARTSGSQTQYF
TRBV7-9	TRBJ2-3	CASSLGEGRSITDTQYF
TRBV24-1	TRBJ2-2	CGTSDSSRHTGELFF
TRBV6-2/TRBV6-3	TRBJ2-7	CASSLAGIYEQYF
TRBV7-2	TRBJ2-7	CASGPSGSYEQYF
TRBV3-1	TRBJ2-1	CASSHGGTLLGDEQFF
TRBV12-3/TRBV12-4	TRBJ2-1	CASSLSSGQPDNEQFF
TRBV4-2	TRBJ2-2	CASSQERGTGELFF
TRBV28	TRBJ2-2	CASKQGVGYTGELFF
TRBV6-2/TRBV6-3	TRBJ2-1	CASAPDNEQFF
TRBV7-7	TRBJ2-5	CASSSLSGTQYF
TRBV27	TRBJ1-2	CASSSILTGLYGYTF
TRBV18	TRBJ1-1	CASSPAGGNTEAFF
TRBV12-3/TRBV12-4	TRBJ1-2	CASSPEIFRARANYGYTF
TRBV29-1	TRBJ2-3	CSVSGTVLDTQYF
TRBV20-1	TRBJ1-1	CSARGLSGLNTEAFF
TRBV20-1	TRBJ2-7	CSVGDSLEQYF
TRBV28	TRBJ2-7	CASSLLAASSYEQYF
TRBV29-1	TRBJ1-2	CSDTGTGYYGYTF
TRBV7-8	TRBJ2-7	CASSLLPDTYEQYF
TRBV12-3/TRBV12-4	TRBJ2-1	CASSRTSGAISYNEQFF
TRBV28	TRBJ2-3	CASSFLLALTDTQYF
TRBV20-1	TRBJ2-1	CSARDLMGTSYNEQFF
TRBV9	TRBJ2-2	CASSENTGELFF
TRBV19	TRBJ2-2	CASVDSNTGELFF
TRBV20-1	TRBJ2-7	CSARDLDDSEQYF
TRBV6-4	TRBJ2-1	CASSDSSEGEQFF
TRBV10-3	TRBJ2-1	CAIRVPAYNEQFF
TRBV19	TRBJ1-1	CASSPYLSDTEAFF
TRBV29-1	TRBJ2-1	CSVESAGIGYEQFF
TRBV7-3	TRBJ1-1	CASSLLNLRVRITEAFF
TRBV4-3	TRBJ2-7	CASSQDRAYEQYF
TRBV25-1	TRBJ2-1	CASSSKVGPYNEQFF
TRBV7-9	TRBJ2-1	CASSPRGGKDYNEQFF
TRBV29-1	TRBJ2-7	CSVPGQGAGEQYF
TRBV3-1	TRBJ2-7	CASSRGLAATYEQYF